A selection of T cell receptor beta chains follows, all from one sample in a study of shared clonotypes between healthy human individuals. Generated by immunoSEQ multiplex PCR, the TCRdb table keeps only in-frame clones and is missing some. This sample yields roughly 760,000 clones, of which 74% are seen a single time; around 1.6% belongs to the top ten. Sequencing was performed on memory CD4+ T cells sorted from blood. These receptors were obtained from a woman aged 25-40 years in good health. CDR3s include the opening cysteine and the closing phenylalanine or tryptophan. The order of the fields is clone size, V gene, J gene, CDR3 protein. Some rows have no size entry. The others give once, few or many, or a class for an expanded clone.

clone_size: once; v_call: TRBV19; j_call: TRBJ2-3; cdr3_aa: CASSIRLEADTQYF
clone_size: -; v_call: TRBV7-2; j_call: TRBJ2-7; cdr3_aa: CASSLTDVTYEQYF
clone_size: -; v_call: TRBV11-3; j_call: TRBJ2-1; cdr3_aa: CASSRGLNNEQFF
clone_size: once; v_call: TRBV6-5; j_call: TRBJ2-3; cdr3_aa: CASSEDWSYTQYF
clone_size: -; v_call: TRBV30; j_call: TRBJ2-7; cdr3_aa: CAWRVTSGSSYEQYF
clone_size: once; v_call: TRBV7-9; j_call: TRBJ2-1; cdr3_aa: CASSAGTSGSLSEQFF
clone_size: -; v_call: TRBV28; j_call: TRBJ2-7; cdr3_aa: CASRQGSYEQYF
clone_size: -; v_call: TRBV6-5; j_call: TRBJ2-1; cdr3_aa: CASSYDRGRYNEQFF
clone_size: -; v_call: TRBV5-1; j_call: TRBJ2-6; cdr3_aa: CASSTRMGGTSGANVLTF
clone_size: few; v_call: TRBV5-1; j_call: TRBJ2-3; cdr3_aa: CASSSGQETDTQYF
clone_size: -; v_call: TRBV4-1; j_call: TRBJ1-2; cdr3_aa: CASSQGDRPNYGYTF
clone_size: few; v_call: TRBV19; j_call: TRBJ2-1; cdr3_aa: CASSIDQLHNEQFF
clone_size: -; v_call: TRBV21-1; j_call: TRBJ1-1; cdr3_aa: CASPKRLNTEAFF
clone_size: once; v_call: TRBV9; j_call: TRBJ1-6; cdr3_aa: CASSAAWGGNSPLHF
clone_size: -; v_call: TRBV2; j_call: TRBJ1-1; cdr3_aa: CASSVDQGYTEAFF
clone_size: -; v_call: TRBV6-5; j_call: TRBJ1-2; cdr3_aa: CASSGGRKFNYGYTF
clone_size: -; v_call: TRBV7-8; j_call: TRBJ1-4; cdr3_aa: CASSLDGQGIGKLFF
clone_size: -; v_call: TRBV7-6; j_call: TRBJ1-6; cdr3_aa: CASSSGTVDNSPLHF
clone_size: -; v_call: TRBV4-1; j_call: TRBJ1-4; cdr3_aa: CASSQHGTGNEKLFF
clone_size: few; v_call: TRBV6-6; j_call: TRBJ1-1; cdr3_aa: CASILDRGTEAFF
clone_size: -; v_call: TRBV7-2; j_call: TRBJ2-1; cdr3_aa: CASSLWEYNEQFF
clone_size: -; v_call: TRBV19; j_call: TRBJ1-1; cdr3_aa: CASSPRTGVNTEAFF
clone_size: -; v_call: TRBV28; j_call: TRBJ1-1; cdr3_aa: CASSRYTEAFF
clone_size: -; v_call: TRBV6-6; j_call: TRBJ1-1; cdr3_aa: CASSYSREAFF